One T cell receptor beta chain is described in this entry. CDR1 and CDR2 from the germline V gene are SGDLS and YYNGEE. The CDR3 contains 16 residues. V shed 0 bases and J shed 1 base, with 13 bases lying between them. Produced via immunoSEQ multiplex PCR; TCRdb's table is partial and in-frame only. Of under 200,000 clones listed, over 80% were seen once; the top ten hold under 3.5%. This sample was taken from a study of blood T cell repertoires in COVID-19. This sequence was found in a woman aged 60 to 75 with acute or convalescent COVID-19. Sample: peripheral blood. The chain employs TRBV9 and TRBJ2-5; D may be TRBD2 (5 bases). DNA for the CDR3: TGTGCCAGCAGCGTAGGTACGGGGAAGGGCCAAGAGACCCAGTACTTC. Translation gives CASSVGTGKGQETQYF.